This TCR beta chain was found in a study of cytomegalovirus exposure and HLA in healthy donors. Study context: Genotyping showed roughly 86% of about 370 donors falling in the Caucasian-associated ancestry cluster.

Comments on this clone: A read error may account for a junction end that differs from germline. This sample includes further DNA sequences coding for the same CDR3.

Germline CDR1 reads SEHNR; CDR2 reads FQNEAQ (reference sequence). The CDR3 spans 14 residues. PCR involved 60 Vbeta and 13 Jbeta primers. Produced via immunoSEQ multiplex PCR; TCRdb's table is partial and in-frame only. This repertoire shows 120,000 to 150,000 clones, 60% to 85% found once; its top ten account for over 2.5%. Material for sequencing was PBMCs. The chain joins TRBV7-9 to TRBJ1-1; a possible D gene is TRBD1 (6 bases). The source of this sequence is a man between 35 and 55 years old in good health and CMV-seropositive. CDR3 in DNA: TGTTCCAGCAGCAGCAGGGGTATGAACACTGAAGCTTTCTTT. It codes for CSSSSRGMNTEAFF.